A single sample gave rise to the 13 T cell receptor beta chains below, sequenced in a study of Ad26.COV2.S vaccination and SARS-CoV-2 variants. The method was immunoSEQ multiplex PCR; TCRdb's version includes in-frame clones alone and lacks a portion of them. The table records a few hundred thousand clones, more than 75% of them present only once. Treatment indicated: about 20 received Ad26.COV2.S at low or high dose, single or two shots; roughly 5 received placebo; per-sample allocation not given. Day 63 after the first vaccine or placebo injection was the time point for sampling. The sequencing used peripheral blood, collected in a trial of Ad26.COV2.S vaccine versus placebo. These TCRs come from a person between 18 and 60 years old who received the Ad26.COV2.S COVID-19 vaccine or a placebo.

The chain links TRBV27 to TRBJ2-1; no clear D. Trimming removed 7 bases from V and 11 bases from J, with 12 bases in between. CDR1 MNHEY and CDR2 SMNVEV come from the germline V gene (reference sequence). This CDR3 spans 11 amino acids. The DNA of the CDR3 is TGTGCCAGCATCGGGCCAGCGAAGCAGTTCTTC. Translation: CASIGPAKQFF.

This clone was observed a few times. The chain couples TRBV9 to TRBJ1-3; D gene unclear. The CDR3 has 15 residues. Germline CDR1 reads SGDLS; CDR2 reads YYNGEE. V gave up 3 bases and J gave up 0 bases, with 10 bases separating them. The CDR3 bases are TGTGCCAGCAGCGCAAAAGGCTACTCTGGAAACACCATATATTTT. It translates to CASSAKGYSGNTIYF.

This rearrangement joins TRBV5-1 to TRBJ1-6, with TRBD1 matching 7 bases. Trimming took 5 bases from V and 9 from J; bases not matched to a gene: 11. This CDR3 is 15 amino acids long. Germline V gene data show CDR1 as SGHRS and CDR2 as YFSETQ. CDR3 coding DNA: TGCGCCAGCAGTTACACAGAGGACAGGTCTTCACCCCTCCACTTT. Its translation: CASSYTEDRSSPLHF.

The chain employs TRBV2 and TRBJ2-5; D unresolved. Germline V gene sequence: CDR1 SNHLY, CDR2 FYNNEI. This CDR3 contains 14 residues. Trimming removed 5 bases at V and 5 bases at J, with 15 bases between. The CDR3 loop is CASSSPTRQETQYF. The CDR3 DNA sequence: TGTGCCAGCAGTAGCCCGACGAGGCAGGAGACCCAGTACTTC. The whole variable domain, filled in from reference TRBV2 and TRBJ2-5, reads EPEVTQTPSHQVTQMGQEVILRCVPISNHLYFYWYRQILGQKVEFLVSFYNNEISEKSEIFDDQFSVERPDGSNFTLKIRSTKLEDSAMYFCASSSPTRQETQYFGPGTRLLVL.

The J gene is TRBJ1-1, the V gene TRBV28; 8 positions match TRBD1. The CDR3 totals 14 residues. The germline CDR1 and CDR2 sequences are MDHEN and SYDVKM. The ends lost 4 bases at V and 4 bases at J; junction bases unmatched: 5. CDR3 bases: TGTGCCAGCAGTTACCTTACAGGGGGCACTGAAGCTTTCTTT. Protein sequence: CASSYLTGGTEAFF.

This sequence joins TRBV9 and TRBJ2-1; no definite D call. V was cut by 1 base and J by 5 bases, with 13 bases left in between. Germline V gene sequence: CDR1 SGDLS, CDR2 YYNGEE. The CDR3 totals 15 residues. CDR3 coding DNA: TGTGCCAGCAGCGTATTAGGCAGCCAGGACAATGAGCAGTTCTTC. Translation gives CASSVLGSQDNEQFF.

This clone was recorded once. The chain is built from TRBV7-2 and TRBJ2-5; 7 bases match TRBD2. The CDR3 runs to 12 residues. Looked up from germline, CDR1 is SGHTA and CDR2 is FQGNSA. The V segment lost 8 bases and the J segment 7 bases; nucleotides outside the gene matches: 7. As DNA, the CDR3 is TGTGCCAGCGGGGGGGTCCCTGGGACCCAGTACTTC. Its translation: CASGGVPGTQYF.

The CDR3 sequence is CASGSGLGTDTQYF. The CDR3 bases are TGTGCTAGTGGTTCGGGACTAGGCACAGATACGCAGTATTTT. The genes are TRBV12-5 and TRBJ2-3; 8 bases map to TRBD2. V shed 4 bases and J 1 base; nucleotides not matched to a gene: 1. Germline CDR1 LGHNT, CDR2 FRNRAP. The length of the CDR3 is 14 residues. The entire variable domain, with the rest obtained from reference TRBV12-5 and TRBJ2-3, is as follows: DARVTQTPRHKVTEMGQEVTMRCQPILGHNTVFWYRQTMMQGLELLAYFRNRAPLDDSGMPKDRFSAEMPDATLATLKIQPSEPRDSAVYFCASGSGLGTDTQYFGPGTRLTVL.

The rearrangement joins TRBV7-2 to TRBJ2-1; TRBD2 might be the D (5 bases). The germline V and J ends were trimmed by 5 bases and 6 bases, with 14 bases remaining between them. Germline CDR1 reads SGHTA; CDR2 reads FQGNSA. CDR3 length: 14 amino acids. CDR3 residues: CASSPILEPNEQFF. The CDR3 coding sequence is TGTGCCAGCAGCCCCATACTAGAACCCAATGAGCAGTTCTTC.

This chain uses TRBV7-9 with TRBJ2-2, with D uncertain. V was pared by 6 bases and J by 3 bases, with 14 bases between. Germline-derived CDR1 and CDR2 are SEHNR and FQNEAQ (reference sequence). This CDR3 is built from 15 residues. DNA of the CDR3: TGTGCCAGCAGGGTCTCGGCAGATCACACCGGGGAGCTGTTTTTT. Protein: CASRVSADHTGELFF.

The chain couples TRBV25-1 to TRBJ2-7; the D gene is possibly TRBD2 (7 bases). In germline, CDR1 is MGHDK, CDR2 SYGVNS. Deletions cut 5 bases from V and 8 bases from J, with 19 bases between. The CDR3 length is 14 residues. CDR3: CASSPRVGGPKQYF. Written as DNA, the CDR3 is TGTGCCAGCAGTCCCCGGGTCGGGGGGCCAAAGCAGTACTTC.

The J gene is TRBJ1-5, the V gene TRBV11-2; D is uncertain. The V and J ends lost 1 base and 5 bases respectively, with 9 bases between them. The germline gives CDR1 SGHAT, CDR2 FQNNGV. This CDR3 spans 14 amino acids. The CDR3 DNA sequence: TGTGCCAGCAGCTTAGGCCGGAGTGATCAGCCCCAGCATTTT. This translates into CASSLGRSDQPQHF.

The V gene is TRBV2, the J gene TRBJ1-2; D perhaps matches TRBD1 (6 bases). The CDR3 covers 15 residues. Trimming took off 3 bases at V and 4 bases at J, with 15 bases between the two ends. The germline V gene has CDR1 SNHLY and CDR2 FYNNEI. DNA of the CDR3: TGTGCCAGCAGTGAGTTCACAGGGAGGTCCTATGGCTACACCTTC. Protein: CASSEFTGRSYGYTF.